A selection of T cell receptor beta chains follows, all from one sample in a study of T cells in Graves' hyperthyroidism and ophthalmopathy. Each CDR3 protein gets one entry after TCRdb re-called the multiplex PCR reads with MiXCR. The profile shows roughly 840,000 distinct CDR3 sequences, about 38% of them singletons. The sample was blood. The origin of the receptors is a man between 18 and 35 years old with Graves' hyperthyroidism. The CDR3 runs from the conserved cysteine through the conserved F or W. A D gene is named only where the DNA matches it firmly. Some rows have no size entry. The others give once, few or many, or a class for an expanded clone.

cdr3_aa cdr3_nt d_call j_call v_call clone_size
CASSFGTYTEAFF TGCGCCAGCAGCTTTGGAACCTACACTGAAGCTTTCTTT - TRBJ1-1 TRBV5-1 few
CASSSGQGEAGELFF TGTGCCAGCAGCTCCGGACAGGGGGAGGCCGGGGAGCTGTTTTTT TRBD1 TRBJ2-2 TRBV7-9 -
CASSGRPGGNEQYF TGTGCCAGCAGTGGACGGCCTGGGGGGAACGAGCAGTACTTC - TRBJ2-7 TRBV2 many
CASSTTDSSNQPQHF TGTGCCAGCAGCACGACAGACTCTAGCAATCAGCCCCAGCATTTT - TRBJ1-5 TRBV5-8 -
CASSEGQLGEQYF TGTGCCAGCAGCGAGGGACAGCTGGGCGAGCAGTACTTC TRBD1 TRBJ2-7 TRBV7-9 -
CATSEGSYEQYF TGTGCCACCAGTGAGGGTTCCTACGAGCAGTACTTC - TRBJ2-7 TRBV24-1 many
CASSLPPGLHYGYTF TGTGCCAGCAGCCTACCTCCGGGACTACACTATGGCTACACCTTC - TRBJ1-2 TRBV7-8 few
CASRGTQYSDEQYF TGTGCCAGCCGGGGGACACAGTATTCGGACGAGCAGTACTTC - TRBJ2-7 TRBV5-4 few
CATTGQGQETQYF TGTGCAACAACTGGTCAGGGACAAGAGACCCAGTACTTC - TRBJ2-5 TRBV7-9 many
CASSPTGDGGNTEAFF TGTGCCAGCAGCCCCACAGGGGATGGTGGGAACACTGAAGCTTTCTTT TRBD1 TRBJ1-1 TRBV13 few
CASGLQGNNSPLHF TGTGCCAGCGGTTTACAGGGAAATAATTCACCCCTCCACTTT - TRBJ1-6 TRBV12-3/TRBV12-4 -
CASSEKRGRASSYNSPLHF TGTGCCAGCAGTGAAAAGCGGGGACGGGCTAGCTCCTATAATTCACCCCTCCACTTT - TRBJ1-6 TRBV25-1 many
CASSEPASPLHF TGTGCCAGCAGTGAACCAGCTTCACCCCTCCACTTT - TRBJ1-6 TRBV6-1 -
CASRSDRYNQPQHF TGCGCCAGCAGGTCTGACAGATACAATCAGCCCCAGCATTTT - TRBJ1-5 TRBV10-2 many
CASSLGLRTEAFF TGCGCCAGCAGCTTGGGGCTTAGGACTGAAGCTTTCTTT - TRBJ1-1 TRBV5-1 many
CSSGTGGFYGYTF TGCAGCAGTGGAACAGGGGGCTTCTATGGCTACACCTTC TRBD1 TRBJ1-2 TRBV29-1 -
CSVELTSYEQYF TGCAGCGTTGAGTTGACCTCCTACGAGCAGTACTTC - TRBJ2-7 TRBV29-1 many
CASSRGGTLETQYF TGTGCCAGCAGCCGCGGGGGTACGCTGGAGACCCAGTACTTC TRBD2 TRBJ2-5 TRBV7-6 few
CASSLDVTGRGDNLFF TGTGCCAGCAGTTTAGACGTAACTGGCCGCGGCGATAACCTGTTTTTT - TRBJ1-4 TRBV12-3/TRBV12-4 many
CASSPGTGLSEQYF TGTGCCAGCAGTCCCGGGACAGGGCTTTCCGAGCAGTACTTC TRBD1 TRBJ2-7 TRBV6-1 -
CASSPHGGGDEQYF TGTGCCAGCAGCCCCCATGGGGGCGGAGACGAGCAGTACTTC - TRBJ2-7 TRBV7-8 few
CASSYGGEREGFQYF TGTGCCAGCAGTTACGGCGGGGAGCGGGAGGGCTTCCAGTACTTC TRBD2 TRBJ2-5 TRBV6-5 few
CATSKLHYPEVTEAFF TGTGCCACCAGCAAACTCCATTATCCAGAGGTGACTGAAGCTTTCTTT - TRBJ1-1 TRBV24-1 -
CSAKSGTPSSYEQYF TGCAGTGCTAAATCCGGGACTCCGAGCTCCTACGAGCAGTACTTC - TRBJ2-7 TRBV20-1 -
CAPIAGGSTDTQYF TGTGCCCCAATAGCGGGAGGGAGCACAGATACGCAGTATTTT TRBD2 TRBJ2-3 TRBV24-1 -
CASIPGTGLPGNTIYF TGTGCCAGCATCCCGGGAACAGGGCTACCTGGAAACACCATATATTTT - TRBJ1-3 TRBV6-6 -
CASSLREAGAYEQYF TGTGCCAGCAGCCTCCGAGAAGCGGGGGCCTACGAGCAGTACTTC TRBD2 TRBJ2-7 TRBV7-6 once
CASSFGPDEQYF TGTGCCAGCAGCTTCGGTCCCGACGAGCAGTACTTC - TRBJ2-7 TRBV7-2 many
CSAESIGGDQPQHF TGCAGTGCTGAGAGTATAGGGGGCGATCAGCCCCAGCATTTT TRBD1 TRBJ1-5 TRBV20-1 many
CASSMETGPYSNQPQHF TGTGCCAGTAGTATGGAGACAGGGCCTTATAGCAATCAGCCCCAGCATTTT TRBD1 TRBJ1-5 TRBV19 few
CASSQERSTEAFF TGTGCCAGCAGCCAAGAGAGGAGCACTGAAGCTTTCTTT - TRBJ1-1 TRBV7-9 -
CASSPSSGGAYEQYF TGTGCCAGCAGTCCTTCTAGCGGGGGGGCCTACGAGCAGTACTTC TRBD2 TRBJ2-7 TRBV12-3/TRBV12-4 -
CASVTGGTGNNYGYTF TGTGCCAGCGTGACCGGGGGGACAGGAAATAACTATGGCTACACCTTC TRBD1 TRBJ1-2 TRBV25-1 -
CATGSGGESDGYTF TGTGCCACCGGCAGTGGTGGGGAATCGGACGGCTACACCTTC - TRBJ1-2 TRBV15 -
CASSLDLYPVEPYEQYF TGTGCCAGCAGCTTAGATTTGTACCCAGTGGAACCCTACGAGCAGTACTTC - TRBJ2-7 TRBV11-2 -
CASSDGKGGTQPQHF TGTGCCAGCAGTGATGGGAAGGGGGGCACTCAGCCCCAGCATTTT - TRBJ1-5 TRBV5-6 -
CAISDTVLSYEQYF TGTGCCATCAGTGATACAGTCCTCTCCTACGAGCAGTACTTC - TRBJ2-7 TRBV10-3 many
CASSQEGTVLTNSPLHF TGTGCCAGCAGCCAAGAAGGTACAGTCCTGACGAATTCACCCCTCCACTTT - TRBJ1-6 TRBV4-2 few
CASSSRPGQETQYF TGTGCCAGCAGCTCCCGCCCGGGCCAAGAGACCCAGTACTTC - TRBJ2-5 TRBV7-2 -
CASSDAGPNTEAFF TGTGCCAGCAGCGATGCAGGACCGAACACTGAAGCTTTCTTT - TRBJ1-1 TRBV13 few
CSAEDRSGNQPQHF TGCAGTGCAGAGGACAGGTCGGGCAATCAGCCCCAGCATTTT TRBD1 TRBJ1-5 TRBV20-1 many
CASSPSIMGGYTF TGTGCCAGCAGTCCCTCTATCATGGGGGGCTACACCTTC - TRBJ1-2 TRBV12-3/TRBV12-4 -
CASSPTGPGFAYEQYF TGCGCCAGCAGCCCCACGGGTCCGGGTTTTGCCTACGAGCAGTACTTC - TRBJ2-7 TRBV7-9 -
CASQGGGRHTEAFF TGTGCTAGCCAGGGAGGAGGTCGACATACTGAAGCTTTCTTT - TRBJ1-1 TRBV25-1 -
CASSVEAGDQETQYF TGTGCCAGCAGCGTAGAAGCGGGGGACCAAGAGACCCAGTACTTC TRBD2 TRBJ2-5 TRBV9 few
CASSSARGNQPQHF TGTGCCAGCAGCTCAGCGCGAGGGAATCAGCCCCAGCATTTT - TRBJ1-5 TRBV7-9 -
CASSLWGGPYEQYF TGTGCCAGCAGCTTATGGGGGGGCCCCTACGAGCAGTACTTC - TRBJ2-7 TRBV7-3 few
CASSGLFDRLNTEAFF TGTGCCAGCAGTGGGCTTTTTGACAGACTGAACACTGAAGCTTTCTTT - TRBJ1-1 TRBV10-3 once
CASSLGAVISYEQYF TGTGCCAGCAGCTTAGGGGCAGTGATCTCCTACGAGCAGTACTTC - TRBJ2-7 TRBV7-8 -
CASGLGLSNTGELFF TGTGCCAGCGGACTAGGACTTTCGAACACCGGGGAGCTGTTTTTT TRBD2 TRBJ2-2 TRBV9 -
CASSERTGSYEQYF TGTGCCAGCAGTGAAAGAACAGGATCCTACGAGCAGTACTTC - TRBJ2-7 TRBV12-3/TRBV12-4 few
CASSLEVTGGLAFF TGTGCCAGCAGTTTAGAAGTTACAGGAGGATTAGCTTTCTTT - TRBJ1-1 TRBV12-3/TRBV12-4 -
CASSELAAYNEQFF TGTGCCAGCAGTGAACTAGCGGCCTACAATGAGCAGTTCTTC TRBD2 TRBJ2-1 TRBV2 once
CVSSIRLANEQYF TGTGTCAGCAGCATACGACTGGCCAACGAGCAGTACTTC - TRBJ2-7 TRBV7-2 -
CASSGDRAQPQHF TGTGCCAGTTCCGGGGACAGGGCTCAGCCCCAGCATTTT TRBD1 TRBJ1-5 TRBV19 few
CASSAEAQYF TGTGCCAGCAGTGCCGAGGCCCAGTACTTC - TRBJ2-7 TRBV28 -